A single sample gave rise to the 11 T cell receptor beta chains below, sequenced in a study of shared clonotypes between healthy human individuals. Terminally differentiated effector memory CD45RA+ cells were excluded by CCR7 positive selection of CD45RO-negative cells. The repertoire was sequenced with immunoSEQ multiplex PCR; TCRdb's copy has only in-frame clones and lacks some. The sample consists of around 2.1 million clones, approximately 94% of them appearing once. The sample consisted of naive CD8+ T cells from PBMCs. All receptors come from a man aged 18 to 35 in good health. Some clones in this sample may be carry-over from other donors' samples.

This clone has only a few counts. The CDR3 protein is CASSPVTVNTGELFF. The CDR3, as DNA: TGCGCCAGCAGCCCTGTGACTGTGAACACCGGGGAGCTGTTTTTT. The V gene is TRBV4-1, the J gene TRBJ2-2; D is uncertain. Trimming stripped 4 bases from V and 1 base from J, with 10 bases between. There are 15 residues in the CDR3. CDR1 is MGHRA and CDR2 is YSYEKL in the germline V gene.

A few counts support this clone. At one end the junction does not follow the germline gene, possibly because of a read error. The chain has TRBV6-1 and TRBJ1-1; possibly TRBD1 for D (6 bases). The V gene's germline CDR1 is MNHNS and CDR2 SASEGT. This CDR3 is built from 15 residues. The CDR3 sequence: CASSEYGTGNPEAFF. The CDR3 DNA is TGTGCCAGCAGTGAATACGGAACAGGGAACCCTGAAGCTTTCTTT.

On this clone itself: Other nucleotide sequences in the sample specify the same CDR3. CDR3 nucleotides: TGTGCCAGCAGTGACAGTTCCTACGAGCAGTACTTC. It yields the protein CASSDSSYEQYF. The rearrangement joins TRBV7-9 to TRBJ2-7; a weak D match, TRBD1 (5 bases). The V gene lost 6 bases and the J gene lost 1 base, with 7 bases spanning the gap. The CDR3 consists of 12 residues. Germline V gene sequence: CDR1 SEHNR, CDR2 FQNEAQ (reference sequence).

This clone showed up just once. The V gene is TRBV7-9, the J gene TRBJ2-7; TRBD2 agrees at 15 bases. The CDR3 is 17 amino acids. Germline values: CDR1 SEHNR, CDR2 FQNEAQ (reference sequence). The ends lost 5 bases at V and 6 bases at J; junction bases unmatched: 11. The CDR3: CASSPGLAGGPAPEQYF. The CDR3 coding sequence is TGTGCCAGCAGCCCCGGACTAGCGGGAGGGCCTGCGCCCGAGCAGTACTTC.

The chain carries TRBV9 and TRBJ2-1; 7 bases match TRBD2. Trimming at V came to 4 bases and at J to 3 bases, leaving 19 bases not matched to a gene. Looked up from germline, CDR1 is SGDLS and CDR2 is YYNGEE. The CDR3 contains 19 residues. The CDR3, as DNA: TGTGCCAGCAGCCCCAGTTCGGCGGGAGTCCCCTCAAGCTACAATGAGCAGTTCTTC. Amino acid sequence: CASSPSSAGVPSSYNEQFF.

The J gene is TRBJ2-2, the V gene TRBV7-9; TRBD2 agrees at 12 bases. Looked up from germline, CDR1 is SEHNR and CDR2 is FQNEAQ (reference sequence). The CDR3 consists of 17 residues. V shed 4 bases, J shed 0 bases, and the junction held 3 bases outside the gene matches. This CDR3 reads CASSSTSGSTNTGELFF. CDR3 nucleotides: TGTGCCAGCAGCTCGACTAGCGGGAGCACGAACACCGGGGAGCTGTTTTTT.

The chain employs TRBV10-1 and TRBJ1-4, with D unclear. The V gene lost 10 bases and the J gene lost 0 bases, with 15 bases spanning the gap. CDR1 is WNHNN and CDR2 is SYGVQD in the germline V gene (reference sequence). The CDR3 sequence is 15 residues long. CDR3 in DNA: TGCGCCAATCTACGAGATGGCGCAACTAATGAAAAACTGTTTTTT. Translation gives CANLRDGATNEKLFF.

The chain carries TRBV5-6 and TRBJ2-1; 9 nucleotides match TRBD2. Germline loops: CDR1 SGHDT, CDR2 YYEEEE. V was pared by 0 bases and J by 6 bases, with 7 bases of the junction left unmatched. The CDR3 totals 16 residues. CDR3 in amino acids: CASSLAAAGGRNEQFF. For the CDR3, the DNA is TGTGCCAGCAGCTTGGCGGCAGCGGGAGGCCGCAATGAGCAGTTCTTC.

The rearrangement uses TRBV4-1 and TRBJ2-1, with a possible D match to TRBD2 (6 bases). Trimming removed 0 bases at V and 3 bases at J, with 12 bases between. CDR1 and CDR2 (germline): MGHRA, YSYEKL. The CDR3 runs to 16 residues. The CDR3: CASSQDPLALYNEQFF. The CDR3 nucleotides read TGCGCCAGCAGCCAAGATCCTCTAGCGCTCTACAATGAGCAGTTCTTC.

The chain combines TRBV25-1 with TRBJ2-3; D ambiguous. The V and J ends lost 3 bases and 2 bases respectively, with 6 bases between them. CDR1 MGHDK and CDR2 SYGVNS come from the germline V gene. The CDR3 length is 13 residues. CDR3 sequence: CASSDGFTDTQYF. DNA of the CDR3: TGTGCCAGCAGTGACGGCTTCACAGATACGCAGTATTTT. The full variable domain, completed using reference TRBV25-1 and TRBJ2-3, is EADIYQTPRYLVIGTGKKITLECSQTMGHDKMYWYQQDPGMELHLIHYSYGVNSTEKGDLSSESTVSRIRTEHFPLTLESARPSHTSQYLCASSDGFTDTQYFGPGTRLTVL.

The chain recombines TRBV7-9 with TRBJ2-7; D gene unclear. V gave up 6 bases and J gave up 6 bases, with 18 bases separating them. CDR3 size: 14 residues. Germline loops: CDR1 SEHNR, CDR2 FQNEAQ (reference sequence). CDR3 DNA sequence: TGTGCCAGCAGTTCGGCCTCCCTTGGTGGCGAGCAGTACTTC. Its translation is CASSSASLGGEQYF.